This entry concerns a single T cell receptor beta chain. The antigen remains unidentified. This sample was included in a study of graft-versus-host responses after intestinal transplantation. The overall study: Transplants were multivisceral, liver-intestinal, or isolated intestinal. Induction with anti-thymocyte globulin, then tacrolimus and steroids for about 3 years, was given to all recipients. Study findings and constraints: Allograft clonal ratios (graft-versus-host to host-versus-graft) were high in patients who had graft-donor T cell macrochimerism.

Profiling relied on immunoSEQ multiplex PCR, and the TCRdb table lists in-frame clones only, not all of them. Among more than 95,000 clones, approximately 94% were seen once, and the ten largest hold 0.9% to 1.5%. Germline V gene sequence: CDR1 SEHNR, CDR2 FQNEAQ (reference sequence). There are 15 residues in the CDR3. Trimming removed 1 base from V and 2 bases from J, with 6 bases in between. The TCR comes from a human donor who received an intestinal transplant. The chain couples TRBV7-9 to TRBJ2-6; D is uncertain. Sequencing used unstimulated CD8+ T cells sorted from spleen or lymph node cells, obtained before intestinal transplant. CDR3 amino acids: CASSLGWPGANVLTF. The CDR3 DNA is TGTGCCAGCAGCTTAGGATGGCCTGGGGCCAACGTCCTGACTTTC. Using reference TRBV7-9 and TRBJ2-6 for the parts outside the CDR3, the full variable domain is DTGVSQNPRHKITKRGQNVTFRCDPISEHNRLYWYRQTLGQGPEFLTYFQNEAQLEKSRLLSDRFSAERPKGSFSTLEIQRTEQGDSAMYLCASSLGWPGANVLTFGAGSRLTVL.